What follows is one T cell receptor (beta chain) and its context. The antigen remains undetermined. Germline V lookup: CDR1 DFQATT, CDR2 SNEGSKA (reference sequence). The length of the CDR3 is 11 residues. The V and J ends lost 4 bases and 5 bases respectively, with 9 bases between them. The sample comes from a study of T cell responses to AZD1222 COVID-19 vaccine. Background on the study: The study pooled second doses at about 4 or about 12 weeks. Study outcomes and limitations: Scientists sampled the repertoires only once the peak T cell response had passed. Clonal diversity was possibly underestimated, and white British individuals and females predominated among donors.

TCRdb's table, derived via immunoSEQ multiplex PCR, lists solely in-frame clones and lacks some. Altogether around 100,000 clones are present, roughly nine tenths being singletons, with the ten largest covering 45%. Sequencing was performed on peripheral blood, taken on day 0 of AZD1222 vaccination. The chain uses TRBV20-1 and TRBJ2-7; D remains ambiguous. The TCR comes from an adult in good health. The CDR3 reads CSAKRQHEQYF. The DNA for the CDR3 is TGCAGTGCTAAGCGCCAGCACGAGCAGTACTTC.